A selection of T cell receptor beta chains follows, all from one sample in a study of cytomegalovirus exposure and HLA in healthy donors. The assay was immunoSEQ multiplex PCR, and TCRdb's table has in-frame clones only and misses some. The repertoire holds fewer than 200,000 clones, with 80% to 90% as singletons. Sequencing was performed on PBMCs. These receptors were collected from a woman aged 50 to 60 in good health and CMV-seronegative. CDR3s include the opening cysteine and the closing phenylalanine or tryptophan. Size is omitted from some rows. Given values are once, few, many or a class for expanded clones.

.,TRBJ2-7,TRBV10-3,CAIAVGGIEQYF
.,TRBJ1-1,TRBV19,CASSMAEGTEAFF
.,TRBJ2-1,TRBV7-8,CASSLGERLAGWGDNEQFF
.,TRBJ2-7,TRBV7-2,CASSWRGGSYEQYF
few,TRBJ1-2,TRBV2,CASSVVGAYGYTF
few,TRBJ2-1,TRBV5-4,CASSPLAGAGNEQFF
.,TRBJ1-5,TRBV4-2,CASSHGWGHKIDSNQPQHF
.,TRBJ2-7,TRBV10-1,CASSLGPGGEQYF
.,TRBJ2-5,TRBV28,CASSFQDSEETQYF
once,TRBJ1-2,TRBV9,CASSHHTDRGLSYGYTF
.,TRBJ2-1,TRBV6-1,CASRLAGAYGFF
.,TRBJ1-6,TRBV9,CASSADRGSSPLHF
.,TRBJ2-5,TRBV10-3,CAISAGLAGQETQYF
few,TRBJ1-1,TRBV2,CASSEAPPGQGVETEAFF
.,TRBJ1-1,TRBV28,CASSPLGRGESMNTEAFF
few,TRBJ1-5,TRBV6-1,CASQTGKNQPQHF
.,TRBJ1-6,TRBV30,CAWSGRQGRKNSPLHF
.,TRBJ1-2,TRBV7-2,CASSLVIQGTYGYTF
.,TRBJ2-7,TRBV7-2,CASSRMGREEGEQYF
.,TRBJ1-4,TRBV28,CASSLSQGWRNTFF
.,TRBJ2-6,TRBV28,CASSLWTASGRAGSGANVLTF
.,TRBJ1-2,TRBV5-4,CASSPSGQGARSYTF
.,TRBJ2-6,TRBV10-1,CASSAGSTGANVLTF
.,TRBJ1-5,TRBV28,CASSLRTGGGHF
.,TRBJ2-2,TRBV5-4,CASSAQRRVGELFF
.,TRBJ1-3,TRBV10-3,CAIKGTNSGNTIYF
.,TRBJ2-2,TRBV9,CASSLEGANTGELFF
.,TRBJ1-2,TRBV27,CASSLSEGSGYTF
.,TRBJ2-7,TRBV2,CASRDNRGPLDYEQYF
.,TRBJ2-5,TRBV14,CASSQLLAGGRETQYF